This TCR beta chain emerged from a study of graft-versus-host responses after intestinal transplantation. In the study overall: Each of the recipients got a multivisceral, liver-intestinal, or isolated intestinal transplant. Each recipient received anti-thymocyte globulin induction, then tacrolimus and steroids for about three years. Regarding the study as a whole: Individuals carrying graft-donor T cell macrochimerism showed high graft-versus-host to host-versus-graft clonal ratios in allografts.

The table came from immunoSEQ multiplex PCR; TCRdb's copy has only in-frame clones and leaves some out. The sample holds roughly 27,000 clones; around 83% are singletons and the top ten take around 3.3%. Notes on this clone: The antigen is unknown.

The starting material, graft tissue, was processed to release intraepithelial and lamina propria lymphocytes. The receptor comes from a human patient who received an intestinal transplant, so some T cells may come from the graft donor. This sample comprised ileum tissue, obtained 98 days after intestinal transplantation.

The CDR3 here is CASSRGPGRTEAFF. CDR3 DNA sequence: TGTGCCAGCAGCCGGGGCCCGGGACGGACTGAAGCTTTCTTT. The chain combines TRBV5-4 with TRBJ1-1, with a possible D match to TRBD1 (5 bases). The V gene lost 4 bases and the J gene lost 5 bases, with 15 bases spanning the gap. This CDR3 is built from 14 residues. Germline V gene sequence: CDR1 SGHNT, CDR2 YYREEE (reference sequence).